Each of the 9 T cell receptor beta chains below was sequenced from the same sample in a study of patients and donors after allogeneic stem cell transplantation. TCRdb reprocessed the RT-PCR reads via MiXCR and lists one record per CDR3 protein. The sample has approximately 220,000 distinct CDR3 sequences, around 41% seen once; the top ten hold approximately 10%. The sample comprised blood, either unsorted or a sorted T cell fraction (not recorded which). The receptor source for this set is a human donor who was either an allogeneic HSCT recipient or a stem cell or donor lymphocyte infusion donor (not recorded which). It is not recorded whose cells these are; they may come from a transplant donor.

This chain connects TRBV7-2 to TRBJ1-1, with D uncertain. The CDR3 covers 13 residues. CDR1 SGHTA and CDR2 FQGNSA come from the germline V gene. Between the trimmed V and J ends, which lost 6 bases and 7 bases, there was a span of 15 bases. CDR3 sequence: CASRGLPRGEAFF. The CDR3, as DNA: TGTGCCAGCAGAGGGCTCCCGCGGGGTGAAGCTTTCTTT.

This clonotype occurred a few times. The chain couples TRBV12-3 or TRBV12-4 to TRBJ1-4; no clear D gene. The length of the CDR3 is 11 residues. V lost 2 bases to trimming and J lost 7 bases, with 2 bases between them. CDR3 amino acids: CASSLSEKLFF. CDR3 DNA sequence: TGTGCCAGCAGTTTAAGTGAAAAACTGTTTTTT.

The chain couples TRBV6-1 to TRBJ2-7, with D perhaps matching TRBD1 (5 bases). CDR3 length equals 15 residues. V shed 3 bases and J shed 3 bases, with 15 bases lying between them. Germline V CDR1 and CDR2: MNHNS, SASEGT. The DNA for the CDR3 is TGTGCCAGCAGTGATGGTCGTCCAGGGTACTACGAGCAGTACTTC. Protein product: CASSDGRPGYYEQYF.

The gene calls are TRBV7-3 and TRBJ2-3, with a weak D call TRBD1 (6 bases). Per the germline V gene, CDR1 is SGHTA and CDR2 is FQGTGA. Trimming pared 5 bases from V and 11 bases from J, leaving 14 bases between. CDR3 length: 12 residues. The CDR3 DNA reads TGTGCCAGCAGCAAGTCAGGGGTTGAGCAGTATTTT. It is translated as CASSKSGVEQYF.

The V and J genes are TRBV18 and TRBJ1-6; maybe TRBD1 (5 bases). Trimming pared 3 bases from V and 9 bases from J, leaving 12 bases between. Germline CDR1 is KGHSH and CDR2 is LQKENI. The length of the CDR3 is 14 residues. CDR3 sequence (DNA): TGTGCCAGCTCACCTGGCAGGGTTTTTTCACCCCTCCACTTT. Amino acids: CASSPGRVFSPLHF.

This clonotype has only a few counts. The chain couples TRBV12-3 or TRBV12-4 to TRBJ1-1; D perhaps matches TRBD1 (5 bases). V gave up 6 bases and J gave up 10 bases, with 12 bases separating them. The CDR3 runs to 11 residues. The CDR3 region has the DNA TGTGCCAGCAGCCCGGGGGTAGGAGCTTTCTTT. Translating it yields CASSPGVGAFF.

V gene TRBV3-1 combines with J gene TRBJ2-3, with D perhaps matching TRBD1 (6 bases). V lost 6 bases and J lost 3, with 10 bases in between. Germline CDR1 and CDR2: LGHDT and YNNKEL (reference sequence). The CDR3 covers 13 residues. CDR3 DNA: TGTGCCAGCAGGCGGACAGCAACAGATACGCAGTATTTT. Translating it yields CASRRTATDTQYF.

This clonotype occurred a few times. The chain links TRBV11-2 to TRBJ1-5; D might be TRBD1 (5 bases). Germline assignment: CDR1 SGHAT and CDR2 FQNNGV. V lost 5 bases, J lost 9 bases, and 14 bases lay in between. The CDR3 runs to 13 residues. The CDR3 bases are TGTGCCAGCAGCCTAGGACAACAGGTGCCCCAGCATTTT. This encodes CASSLGQQVPQHF.

The gene calls are TRBV2 and TRBJ1-6; D is perhaps TRBD1 (5 bases). The CDR3 is 15 amino acids. Germline V gene sequence: CDR1 SNHLY, CDR2 FYNNEI. V lost 3 bases, J lost 7 bases, and 13 bases lay in between. Here the CDR3 reads CASSDKGPINSPLHF. In DNA, the CDR3 is TGTGCCAGCAGTGACAAGGGGCCTATAAATTCACCCCTCCACTTT.